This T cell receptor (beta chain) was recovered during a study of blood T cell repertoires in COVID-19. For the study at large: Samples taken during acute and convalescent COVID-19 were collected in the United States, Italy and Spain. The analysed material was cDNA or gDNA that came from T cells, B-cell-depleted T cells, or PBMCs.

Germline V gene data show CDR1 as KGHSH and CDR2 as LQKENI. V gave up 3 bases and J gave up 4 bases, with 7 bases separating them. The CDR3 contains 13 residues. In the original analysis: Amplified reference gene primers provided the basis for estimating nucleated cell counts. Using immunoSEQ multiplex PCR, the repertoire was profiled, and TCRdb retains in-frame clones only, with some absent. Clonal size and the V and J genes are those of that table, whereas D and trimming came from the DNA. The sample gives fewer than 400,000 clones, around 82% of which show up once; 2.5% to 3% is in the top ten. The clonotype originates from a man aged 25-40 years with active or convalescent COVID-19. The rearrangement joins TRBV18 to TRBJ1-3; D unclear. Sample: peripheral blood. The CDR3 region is CASSPSQGNTIYF. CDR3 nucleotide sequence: TGTGCCAGCTCACCCTCACAAGGAAACACCATATATTTT.